The clone carrying this T cell receptor (beta chain) was counted only a few times. Antigen unknown. Profiling relied on immunoSEQ multiplex PCR, and the TCRdb table lists in-frame clones only, not all of them. The data hold approximately 74,000 clones, with roughly four fifths observed a single time. This sample is part of a study of vaccination effects on CD4 cells after COVID-19. Study-level background: Post-vaccine sample collection fell at a median of 72 days after the second dose.

Following 10 days of culture, CD4+ T cells were isolated. The vaccine given was either BNT162b2 or mRNA-1273, in two doses. The study found no prior SARS-CoV-2 infection in the vaccine recipients, who tested negative for nucleocapsid antibodies. Both day 3 and day 7 saw half the medium replaced with IL-2 medium. Overall study findings and caveats: Infection-derived and vaccine-derived clones contracted markedly late after vaccination.

The ends were cut back, 0 bases at V and 6 bases at J, with 10 bases in the middle. The germline V gene has CDR1 ENHRY and CDR2 SYGVKD. The CDR3 spans 14 residues. The receptor's source is a human donor who received a COVID-19 vaccine. This specimen was CD4+ T cells from PBMCs cultured without peptide, taken after COVID-19 vaccination. This chain links TRBV10-3 with TRBJ2-3; possible D gene TRBD1, 5 bases. CDR3: CAISESGAVDTQYF. The CDR3 DNA sequence: TGTGCCATCAGTGAGTCAGGGGCAGTTGATACGCAGTATTTT.